This T cell receptor (beta chain) derives from a study of blood T cell repertoires in COVID-19. As handled by the study authors: Counts of nucleated cells, estimated from reference gene primer amplification, were obtained. Some clones are missing from TCRdb's copy, which holds only in-frame ones; the method was immunoSEQ multiplex PCR. The V and J calls and the clone size are those of that table, but D and trimming were determined from the DNA. Of 100,000 to 130,000 clones in the sample, around 89% were seen once. CDR3 length: 15 amino acids. Per germline, CDR1 MNHEY and CDR2 SMNVEV (reference sequence). V was clipped by 6 bases and J by 6 bases; unmatched bases: 10.

The chain employs TRBV27 and TRBJ1-4, with TRBD1 identical over 7 bases. This clonotype was obtained from a middle-aged man with active or convalescent COVID-19. The sample was peripheral blood. The CDR3 is CASSPRGPGDEKLFF. CDR3 nucleotide sequence: TGTGCCAGCAGCCCAAGGGGGCCAGGGGATGAAAAACTGTTTTTT.